The present entry profiles one T cell receptor (beta chain) with its context. Antigen: not known. The data were taken from a study of cytomegalovirus exposure and HLA in healthy donors. The repertoire was sequenced with immunoSEQ multiplex PCR; TCRdb's copy has only in-frame clones and lacks some. The table includes about 160,000 clones, roughly 91% detected once. Trimming left V 3 bases short and J 6 bases short, with 12 bases between. The germline V gene encodes CDR1 SGHDT and CDR2 YYEEEE. This CDR3 is 14 amino acids long. Study results and caveats: Listed as cytomegalovirus-associated were 164 TCR beta chains.

Sequenced input: PBMCs. This TCR came from a woman aged 18-35 years in good health and CMV-seropositive. The chain joins TRBV5-6 to TRBJ1-4; no definite D call. CDR3 in amino acids: CASSYKAGDEKLFF. CDR3 sequence (DNA): TGTGCCAGCAGCTATAAGGCAGGCGATGAAAAACTGTTTTTT.